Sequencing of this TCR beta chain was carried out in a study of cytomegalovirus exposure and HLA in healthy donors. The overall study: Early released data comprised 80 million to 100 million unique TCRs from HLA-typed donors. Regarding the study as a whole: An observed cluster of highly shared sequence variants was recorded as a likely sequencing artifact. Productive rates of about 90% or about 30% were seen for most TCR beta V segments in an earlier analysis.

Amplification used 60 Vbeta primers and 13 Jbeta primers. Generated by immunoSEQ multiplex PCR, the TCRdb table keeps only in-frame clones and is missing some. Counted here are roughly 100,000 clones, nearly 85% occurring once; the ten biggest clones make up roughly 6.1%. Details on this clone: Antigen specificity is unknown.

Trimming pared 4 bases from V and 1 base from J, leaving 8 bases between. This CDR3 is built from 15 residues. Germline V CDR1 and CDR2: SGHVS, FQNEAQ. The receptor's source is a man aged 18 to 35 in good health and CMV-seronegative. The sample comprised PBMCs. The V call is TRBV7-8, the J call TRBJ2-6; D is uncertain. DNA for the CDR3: TGTGCCAGCAGCTACAGCAGTTCTGGGGCCAACGTCCTGACTTTC. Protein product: CASSYSSSGANVLTF.